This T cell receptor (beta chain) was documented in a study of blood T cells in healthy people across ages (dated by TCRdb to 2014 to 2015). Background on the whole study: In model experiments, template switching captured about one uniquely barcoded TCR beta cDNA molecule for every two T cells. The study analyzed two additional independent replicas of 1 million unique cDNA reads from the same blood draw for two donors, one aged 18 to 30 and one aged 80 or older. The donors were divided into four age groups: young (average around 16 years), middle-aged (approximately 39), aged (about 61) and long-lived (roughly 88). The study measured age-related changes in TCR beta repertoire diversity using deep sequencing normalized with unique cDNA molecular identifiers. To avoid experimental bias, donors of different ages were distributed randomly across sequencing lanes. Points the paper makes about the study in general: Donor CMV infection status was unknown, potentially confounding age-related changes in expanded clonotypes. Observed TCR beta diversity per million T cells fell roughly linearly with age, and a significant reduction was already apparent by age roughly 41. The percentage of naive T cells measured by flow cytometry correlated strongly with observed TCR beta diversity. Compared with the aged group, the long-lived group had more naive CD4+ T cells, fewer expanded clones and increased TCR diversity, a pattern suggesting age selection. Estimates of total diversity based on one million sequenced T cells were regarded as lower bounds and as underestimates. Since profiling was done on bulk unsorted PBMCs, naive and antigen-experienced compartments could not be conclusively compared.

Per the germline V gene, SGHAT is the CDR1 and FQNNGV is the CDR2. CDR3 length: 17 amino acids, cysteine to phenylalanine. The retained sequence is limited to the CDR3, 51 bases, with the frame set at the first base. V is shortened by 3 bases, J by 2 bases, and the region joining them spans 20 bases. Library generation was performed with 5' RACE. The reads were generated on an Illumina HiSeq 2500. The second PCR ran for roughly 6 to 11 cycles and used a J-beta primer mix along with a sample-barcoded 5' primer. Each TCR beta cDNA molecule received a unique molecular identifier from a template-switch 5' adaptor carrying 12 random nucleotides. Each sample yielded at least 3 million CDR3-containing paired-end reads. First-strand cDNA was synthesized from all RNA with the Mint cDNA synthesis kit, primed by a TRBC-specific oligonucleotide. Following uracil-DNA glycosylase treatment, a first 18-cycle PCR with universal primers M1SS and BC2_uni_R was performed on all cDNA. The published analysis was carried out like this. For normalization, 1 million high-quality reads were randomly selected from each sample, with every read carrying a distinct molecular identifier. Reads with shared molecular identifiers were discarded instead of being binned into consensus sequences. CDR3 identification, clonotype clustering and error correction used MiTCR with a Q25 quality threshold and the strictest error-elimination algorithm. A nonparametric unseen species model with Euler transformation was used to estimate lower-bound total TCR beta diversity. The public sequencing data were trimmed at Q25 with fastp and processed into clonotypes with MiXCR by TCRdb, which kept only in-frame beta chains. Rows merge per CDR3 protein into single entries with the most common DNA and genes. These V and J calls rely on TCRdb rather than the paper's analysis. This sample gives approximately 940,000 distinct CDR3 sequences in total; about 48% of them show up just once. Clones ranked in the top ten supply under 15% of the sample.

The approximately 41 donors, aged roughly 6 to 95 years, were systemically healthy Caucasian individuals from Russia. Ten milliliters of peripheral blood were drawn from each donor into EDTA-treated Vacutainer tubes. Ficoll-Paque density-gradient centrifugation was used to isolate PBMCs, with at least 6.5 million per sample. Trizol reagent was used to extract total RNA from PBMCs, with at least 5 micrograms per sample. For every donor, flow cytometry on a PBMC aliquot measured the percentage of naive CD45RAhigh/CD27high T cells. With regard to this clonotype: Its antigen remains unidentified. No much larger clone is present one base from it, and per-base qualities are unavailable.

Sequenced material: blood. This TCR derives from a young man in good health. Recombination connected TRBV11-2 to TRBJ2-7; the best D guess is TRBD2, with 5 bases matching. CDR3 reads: CASSFDAWASGTYEQYF. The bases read TGTGCCAGCAGCTTCGACGCGTGGGCGTCGGGGACCTACGAGCAGTACTTC.